The clone carrying this TCR beta chain was seen only once. What it recognizes is unknown. The table came from immunoSEQ multiplex PCR; TCRdb's copy has only in-frame clones and leaves some out. Among 95,000 or so clones listed, roughly 90% were seen once. This sample was taken from a study of radiation and T cells in renal cell carcinoma. The study, taken as a whole, reports: From baseline, blood top tumor clonotypes peaked at 2 weeks post-radiation.

The CDR3 is made up of 15 amino acids. V was shortened by 0 bases and J by 0 bases, with 7 bases between the two germline ends. From germline, CDR1 is SGHNT and CDR2 YENEEA. As to time point: baseline pretreatment blood. Treatment here: 15 Gy SBRT to primary tumor, nephrectomy 4 weeks later. V and J are TRBV11-3 and TRBJ2-3; D call uncertain. Sequenced material: blood, taken from a patient whose treatment included radiotherapy and nephrectomy. The clonotype was recovered from a man in his fifties or sixties with renal cell carcinoma. The CDR3 DNA reads TGTGCCAGCAGCTTAGAACCAGAAAGCACAGATACGCAGTATTTT. Translated, it gives CASSLEPESTDTQYF. Using reference TRBV11-3 and TRBJ2-3 for the parts outside the CDR3, the full variable domain is EAGVVQSPRYKIIEKKQPVAFWCNPISGHNTLYWYLQNLGQGPELLIRYENEEAVDDSQLPKDRFSAERLKGVDSTLKIQPAELGDSAVYLCASSLEPESTDTQYFGPGTRLTVL.